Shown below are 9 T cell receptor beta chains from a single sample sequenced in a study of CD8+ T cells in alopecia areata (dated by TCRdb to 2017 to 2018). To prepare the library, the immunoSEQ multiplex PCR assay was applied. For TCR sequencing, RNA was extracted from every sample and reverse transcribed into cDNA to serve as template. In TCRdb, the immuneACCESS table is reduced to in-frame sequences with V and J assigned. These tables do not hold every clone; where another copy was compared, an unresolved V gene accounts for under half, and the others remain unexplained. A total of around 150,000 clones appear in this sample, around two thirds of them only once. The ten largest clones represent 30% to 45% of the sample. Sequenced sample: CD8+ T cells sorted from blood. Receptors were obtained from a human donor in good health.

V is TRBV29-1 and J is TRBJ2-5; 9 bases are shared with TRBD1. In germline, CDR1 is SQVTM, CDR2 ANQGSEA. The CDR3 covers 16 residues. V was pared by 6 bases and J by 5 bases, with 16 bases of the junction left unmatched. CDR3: CSVKEHGTGIGETQYF. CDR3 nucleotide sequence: TGCAGCGTAAAAGAGCACGGGACAGGGATAGGGGAGACCCAGTACTTC.

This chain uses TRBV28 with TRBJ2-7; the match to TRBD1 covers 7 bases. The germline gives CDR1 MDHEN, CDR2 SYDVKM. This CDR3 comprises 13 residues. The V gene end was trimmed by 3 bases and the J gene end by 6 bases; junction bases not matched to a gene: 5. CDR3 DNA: TGTGCCAGCAGTTTGCCAGGGGGAGTCGAGCAGTACTTC. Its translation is CASSLPGGVEQYF.

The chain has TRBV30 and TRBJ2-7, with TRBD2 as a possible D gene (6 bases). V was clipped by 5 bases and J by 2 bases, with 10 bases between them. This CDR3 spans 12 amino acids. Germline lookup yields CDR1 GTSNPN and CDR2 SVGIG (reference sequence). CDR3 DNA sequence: TGTGCCTGGGCAGGAGGGGCCTACGAGCAGTACTTC. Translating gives CAWAGGAYEQYF.

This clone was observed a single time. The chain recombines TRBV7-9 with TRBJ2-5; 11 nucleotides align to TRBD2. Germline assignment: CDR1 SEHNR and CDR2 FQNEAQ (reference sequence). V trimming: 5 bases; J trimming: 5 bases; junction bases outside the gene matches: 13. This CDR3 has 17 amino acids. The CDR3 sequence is CASSLPTSGSRGETQYF. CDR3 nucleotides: TGTGCCAGCAGCCTTCCCACTAGCGGGAGTCGCGGGGAGACCCAGTACTTC.

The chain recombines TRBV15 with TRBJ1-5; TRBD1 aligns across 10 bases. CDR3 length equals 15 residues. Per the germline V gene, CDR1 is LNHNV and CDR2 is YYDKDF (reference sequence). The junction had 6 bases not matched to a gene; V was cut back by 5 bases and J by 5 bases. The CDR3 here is CATSRDRGVHQPQHF. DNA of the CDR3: TGTGCCACCAGCCGGGACAGGGGAGTCCATCAGCCCCAGCATTTT. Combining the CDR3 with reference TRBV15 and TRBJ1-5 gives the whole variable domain DAMVIQNPRYQVTQFGKPVTLSCSQTLNHNVMYWYQQKSSQAPKLLFHYYDKDFNNEADTPDNFQSRRPNTSFCFLDIRSPGLGDTAMYLCATSRDRGVHQPQHFGDGTRLSIL.

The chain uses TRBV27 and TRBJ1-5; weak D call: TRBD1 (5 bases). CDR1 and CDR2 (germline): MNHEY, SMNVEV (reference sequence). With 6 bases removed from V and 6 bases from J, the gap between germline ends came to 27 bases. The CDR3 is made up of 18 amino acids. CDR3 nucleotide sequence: TGTGCCAGCAGCCTACAGGCGGGGGACTCCGGGCTCGGTCAGCCCCAGCATTTT. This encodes CASSLQAGDSGLGQPQHF.

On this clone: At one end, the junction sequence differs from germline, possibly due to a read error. CDR3 protein: CASSSPISGTNEVF. CDR3 DNA: TGTGCCAGCAGCTCACCCATTTCTGGGACAAATGAGGTCTTC. The chain joins TRBV7-9 to TRBJ2-7; maybe TRBD1 (6 bases). Germline loops: CDR1 SEHNR, CDR2 FQNEAQ (reference sequence). The CDR3 is 14 amino acids.

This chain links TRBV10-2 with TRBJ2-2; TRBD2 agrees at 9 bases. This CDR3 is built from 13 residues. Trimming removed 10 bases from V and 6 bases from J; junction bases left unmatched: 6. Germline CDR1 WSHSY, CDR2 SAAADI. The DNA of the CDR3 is TGCGCCACTGAAGCGGGGGGTCCCGGGGAGCTGTTTTTT. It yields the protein CATEAGGPGELFF.

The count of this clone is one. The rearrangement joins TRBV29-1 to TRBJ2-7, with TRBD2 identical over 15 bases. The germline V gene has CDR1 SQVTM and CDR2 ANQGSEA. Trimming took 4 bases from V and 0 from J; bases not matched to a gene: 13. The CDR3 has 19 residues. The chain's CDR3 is CSVGLGGLAGGPVSYEQYF. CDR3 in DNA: TGCAGCGTTGGACTCGGTGGACTAGCGGGAGGGCCGGTCTCCTACGAGCAGTACTTC.